This passage covers 28 T cell receptor beta chains from one sample sequenced in a study of CD8+ T cells in alopecia areata. cDNA prepared by RNA extraction and subsequent reverse transcription served as the template for sequencing. The assay was immunoSEQ multiplex PCR, and TCRdb's table has in-frame clones only and misses some. Of approximately 140,000 clones in the sample, about 89% were seen once. This specimen consisted of CD8+ T cells sorted from blood, obtained at week 0. These receptors all stem from a human donor with alopecia areata.

This clone was observed a single time. J is TRBJ2-7 and V is TRBV4-1; no firm D call. Germline assignment: CDR1 MGHRA and CDR2 YSYEKL. The length of the CDR3 is 15 residues. V was trimmed by 0 bases and J by 4 bases, leaving 13 bases between them. CDR3 in DNA: TGCGCCAGCAGCCAAGAACGGGCTGTTTTTTACGAGCAGTACTTC. This translates into CASSQERAVFYEQYF.

The chain combines TRBV29-1 with TRBJ2-7; D perhaps matches TRBD1 (6 bases). The CDR3 spans 15 residues. Germline assignment: CDR1 SQVTM and CDR2 ANQGSEA. The V and J ends lost 1 base and 3 bases respectively, with 16 bases between them. DNA of the CDR3: TGCAGCGTTGAAGGCACGAGTAGGGGGATCTACGAGCAGTACTTC. Its translation: CSVEGTSRGIYEQYF.

The rearrangement links TRBV11-2 to TRBJ2-1; 10 bases map to TRBD2. CDR3 size: 19 residues. The V segment lost 3 bases and the J segment 7 bases; nucleotides outside the gene matches: 18. Germline lookup yields CDR1 SGHAT and CDR2 FQNNGV. In nucleotides, the CDR3 is TGTGCCAGCAGCTTCGGCTCTAGCGGGAGCAAGAGGGTGGTGAATGAGCAGTTCTTC. Translation: CASSFGSSGSKRVVNEQFF.

This clone was counted between two and nine times. The rearrangement uses TRBV15 and TRBJ2-2; TRBD1 matches 11 bases. V trimming: 1 base; J trimming: 7 bases; junction bases outside the gene matches: 2. Germline V CDR1 and CDR2: LNHNV, YYDKDF (reference sequence). There are 15 residues in the CDR3. The CDR3 region has the DNA TGTGCCACCAGCAGAGGGACAGGGGGCGGCGGGGAGCTGTTTTTT. Translating it yields CATSRGTGGGGELFF. The full variable domain, in which reference TRBV15 and TRBJ2-2 provide the parts outside the CDR3, is DAMVIQNPRYQVTQFGKPVTLSCSQTLNHNVMYWYQQKSSQAPKLLFHYYDKDFNNEADTPDNFQSRRPNTSFCFLDIRSPGLGDTAMYLCATSRGTGGGGELFFGEGSRLTVL.

The rearrangement uses TRBV5-1 and TRBJ1-1; 9 positions agree with TRBD1. V shed 4 bases, J shed 4 bases, and the junction held 5 bases outside the gene matches. In germline, CDR1 is SGHRS, CDR2 YFSETQ. The CDR3 runs to 14 residues. The DNA of the CDR3 is TGCGCCAGCAGCCGGGACAGGGTTGGCACTGAAGCTTTCTTT. This gives the protein CASSRDRVGTEAFF.

For the CDR3, the DNA is TGCGCCAGCAGCCAAGACGGTCGGGGGGAGAATTACAATGAGCAGTTCTTC. Protein sequence: CASSQDGRGENYNEQFF. The J gene is TRBJ2-1, the V gene TRBV4-1; 7 bases are a match to TRBD2. Per germline, CDR1 MGHRA and CDR2 YSYEKL. This CDR3 has 17 residues. The junction had 9 bases not matched to a gene; V was cut back by 0 bases and J by 4 bases.

This chain uses TRBV27 with TRBJ2-7; D unresolved. The V end lost 5 bases, the J end lost 2 bases, and 10 bases lay between the germline ends. CDR1 is MNHEY and CDR2 is SMNVEV in the germline V gene (reference sequence). The CDR3 sequence is 13 residues long. The CDR3 spells CASSTQVTYEQYF. The CDR3 DNA sequence: TGTGCCAGCAGTACTCAGGTGACCTACGAGCAGTACTTC.

The V call is TRBV27, the J call TRBJ2-7; TRBD1 is a possible D gene (5 bases). The CDR3 runs 13 residues. Germline-derived CDR1 and CDR2 are MNHEY and SMNVEV (reference sequence). Trimming removed 0 bases at V and 4 bases at J, with 7 bases between. CDR3 sequence (DNA): TGTGCCAGCAGTTTATCCCGACAGTACGAGCAGTACTTC. As protein: CASSLSRQYEQYF.

This chain connects TRBV5-1 to TRBJ2-7; D perhaps matches TRBD1 (5 bases). This CDR3 comprises 13 residues. Germline V gene sequence: CDR1 SGHRS, CDR2 YFSETQ. Trimming took 2 bases from V and 3 from J, leaving 9 bases between them. The DNA for the CDR3 is TGCGCCAGCAGCTTAGACAGAGTCTACGAGCAGTACTTC. This sequence encodes CASSLDRVYEQYF.

In this sample, this clone turned up once. The chain employs TRBV7-3 and TRBJ2-3; the match to TRBD1 covers 9 bases. The CDR3 is 19 amino acids. Losses at the gene ends were 4 bases for V and 0 bases for J; bases not matched to a gene: 14. The germline V gene encodes CDR1 SGHTA and CDR2 FQGTGA. CDR3 protein: CASSSPPGQGKSSTDTQYF. Written as DNA, the CDR3 is TGTGCCAGCAGCTCCCCCCCGGGACAGGGAAAAAGTAGCACAGATACGCAGTATTTT. The entire variable domain, with the rest obtained from reference TRBV7-3 and TRBJ2-3, is as follows: GAGVSQTPSNKVTEKGKYVELRCDPISGHTALYWYRQSLGQGPEFLIYFQGTGAADDSGLPNDRFFAVRPEGSVSTLKIQRTERGDSAVYLCASSSPPGQGKSSTDTQYFGPGTRLTVL.

The chain recombines TRBV6-5 with TRBJ2-3; 7 nucleotides line up with TRBD2. The V gene's germline CDR1 is MNHEY and CDR2 SVGAGI. The V and J ends lost 0 bases and 3 bases, in that order; junction bases with no gene match: 6. The CDR3 is made up of 16 amino acids. CDR3 DNA sequence: TGTGCCAGCAGTTACTCGGGTAGCGGGCGAACAGATACGCAGTATTTT. It yields the protein CASSYSGSGRTDTQYF.

This CDR3 is CASSTGQGYEQYF. In DNA form, the CDR3 reads TGTGCCAGCAGCACAGGACAAGGCTACGAGCAGTACTTC. This chain uses TRBV5-8 with TRBJ2-7; TRBD1 might be the D (5 bases). Germline CDR1 is SGHTS and CDR2 is YDEGEE. V gave up 4 bases and J gave up 3 bases, with 11 bases separating them. The CDR3 extends over 13 amino acids.

The genes are TRBV27 and TRBJ2-1; D unresolved. The germline V gene has CDR1 MNHEY and CDR2 SMNVEV (reference sequence). The CDR3 loop spans 13 amino acids. Trimming took off 2 bases at V and 10 bases at J, with 12 bases between the two ends. This CDR3 reads CASSLTWGEEQFF. The CDR3 region has the DNA TGTGCCAGCAGTTTAACTTGGGGTGAGGAGCAGTTCTTC.

This clone was counted between two and nine times. The chain joins TRBV29-1 to TRBJ2-6; D gene uncertain. Looked up from germline, CDR1 is SQVTM and CDR2 is ANQGSEA. This CDR3 is 13 amino acids long. Trimming pared 5 bases from V and 0 bases from J, leaving 5 bases between. CDR3: CSVSYSGANVLTF. The CDR3 coding sequence is TGCAGCGTTAGCTACTCTGGGGCCAACGTCCTGACTTTC.

The CDR3 sequence is CASSWGDMNTEAFF. In DNA, the CDR3 is TGTGCCAGCAGCTGGGGGGACATGAACACTGAAGCTTTCTTT. This chain connects TRBV7-2 to TRBJ1-1; tentatively, D is TRBD1 (6 bases). Trimming pared 4 bases from V and 0 bases from J, leaving 9 bases between. Germline assignment: CDR1 SGHTA and CDR2 FQGNSA. The CDR3 totals 14 residues.

This sequence joins TRBV11-2 and TRBJ2-7, with TRBD2 matching 8 bases. Germline V gives CDR1 SGHAT, CDR2 FQNNGV. This CDR3 is built from 15 residues. J gave up 4 bases and V 5 bases, and 10 bases lay outside the gene matches. The CDR3 bases are TGTGCCAGCAGCCCTCGTTCGAGCGGGAGTTACGAGCAGTACTTC. Translating gives CASSPRSSGSYEQYF.

The rearrangement uses TRBV29-1 and TRBJ2-1; 12 bases match TRBD2. V dropped 3 bases and J dropped 0; count of bases not matched to a gene: 9. Germline V gene sequence: CDR1 SQVTM, CDR2 ANQGSEA. The CDR3 contains 18 residues. CDR3 bases: TGCAGCGTTGAGGGACTAGCGGGCCCCTCGAGCTCCTACAATGAGCAGTTCTTC. Its translation is CSVEGLAGPSSSYNEQFF.

The sample holds a few counts of this clone. This same CDR3 is encoded by further DNA sequences in the sample. V and J are TRBV29-1 and TRBJ2-7, with TRBD1 as a possible D gene (6 bases). Germline loops: CDR1 SQVTM, CDR2 ANQGSEA. The V gene lost 6 bases and the J gene lost 0 bases, with 12 bases spanning the gap. The CDR3 extends over 13 amino acids. CDR3 sequence reads: CSVGDMSSYEQYF. In nucleotides, the CDR3 is TGCAGCGTCGGGGACATGAGCTCCTACGAGCAGTACTTC.

The chain recombines TRBV5-4 with TRBJ2-3, with D unresolved. The V end lost 3 bases, the J end lost 0 bases, and 5 bases lay between the germline ends. The CDR3 is 13 amino acids. Germline V lookup: CDR1 SGHNT, CDR2 YYREEE (reference sequence). CDR3 region: CASSSSSTDTQYF. The CDR3 DNA follows: TGTGCCAGCAGCTCATCTAGCACAGATACGCAGTATTTT.

The chain combines TRBV6-5 with TRBJ2-7; 8 nucleotides align to TRBD2. With V trimmed by 10 bases and J by 2 bases, 4 bases remained unmatched. The germline V gene has CDR1 MNHEY and CDR2 SVGAGI. The CDR3 covers 12 residues. The CDR3 here is CATGAGAYEQYF. The CDR3 bases are TGTGCCACCGGAGCGGGGGCCTACGAGCAGTACTTC.

The sample holds a few counts of this clone. The chain employs TRBV5-6 and TRBJ2-5; D not resolved. The CDR3 runs to 12 residues. Trimming took 6 bases from V and 2 from J, leaving 8 bases between them. CDR1 and CDR2 from the germline V gene are SGHDT and YYEEEE. CDR3 nucleotide sequence: TGTGCCAGCAACCAACTACAAGAGACCCAGTACTTC. This codes for CASNQLQETQYF.

This clone has a handful of counts. J is TRBJ1-5 and V is TRBV27; 10 nucleotides line up with TRBD1. The CDR3 length is 17 residues. The V and J ends lost 6 bases and 0 bases, in that order; junction bases with no gene match: 8. Germline V gene lookup returns CDR1 MNHEY and CDR2 SMNVEV (reference sequence). The chain's CDR3 is CASRISRTGGSNQPQHF. The CDR3 nucleotides are TGTGCCAGCAGAATATCCCGGACAGGGGGTAGCAATCAGCCCCAGCATTTT.

Concerning this clone itself: The same CDR3 also results from other DNA sequences found in this sample. This sequence joins TRBV6-5 and TRBJ2-7, with D hard to call. Trimming removed 2 bases from V and 2 bases from J, with 4 bases in between. The CDR3 runs to 12 residues. Germline V gives CDR1 MNHEY, CDR2 SVGAGI. CDR3 sequence: CASSYGPYEQYF. The DNA of the CDR3 is TGTGCCAGCAGTTACGGGCCCTACGAGCAGTACTTC.

J is TRBJ1-3 and V is TRBV27; 8 bases match TRBD1. The CDR3 loop spans 14 amino acids. The germline V gene encodes CDR1 MNHEY and CDR2 SMNVEV (reference sequence). Trimming removed 6 bases from V and 4 bases from J; junction bases left unmatched: 5. CDR3 nucleotide sequence: TGTGCCAGCAGCCGACAGGGGCAGGGAAACACCATATATTTT. Translated: CASSRQGQGNTIYF.

V usage is TRBV7-6 and J usage is TRBJ2-7; no reliable D call. V gave up 5 bases and J gave up 4 bases, with 18 bases separating them. This CDR3 spans 15 amino acids. Germline V lookup: CDR1 SGHVS, CDR2 FNYEAQ. The CDR3 region has the DNA TGTGCCAGCAGCCCCGTAAACTATGGATTATACGAGCAGTACTTC. It specifies CASSPVNYGLYEQYF.

This chain links TRBV9 with TRBJ2-6, with unresolved D. Germline lookup yields CDR1 SGDLS and CDR2 YYNGEE. This CDR3 has 11 residues. Between the trimmed V and J ends, which lost 5 bases and 5 bases, there was a span of 2 bases. The CDR3 region is CASRRANVLTF. In DNA, the CDR3 is TGTGCCAGCAGAAGGGCCAACGTCCTGACTTTC.

The chain has TRBV6-6 and TRBJ1-2, with D perhaps TRBD1 (6 bases). Germline V CDR1 and CDR2: MNHNY, SVGAGI (reference sequence). The V and J ends lost 2 bases and 13 bases respectively, with 11 bases between them. The CDR3 extends over 11 amino acids. The CDR3 DNA follows: TGTGCCAGCAGTTACGGGGACATGAGCACCTTC. Encoded protein: CASSYGDMSTF.

This clone was detected once. The chain has TRBV6-5 and TRBJ1-3; D is ambiguous. V gave up 0 bases and J gave up 0 bases, with 6 bases separating them. Germline V gives CDR1 MNHEY, CDR2 SVGAGI. This CDR3 comprises 15 residues. DNA of the CDR3: TGTGCCAGCAGTTACTCTCCCCACTCTGGAAACACCATATATTTT. This encodes CASSYSPHSGNTIYF.